These 12 T cell receptor beta chains were all obtained from the same sample, sequenced in a study of blood T cell repertoires in COVID-19. The method was immunoSEQ multiplex PCR; TCRdb's version includes in-frame clones alone and lacks a portion of them. The sample records about 210,000 clones, approximately 88% being singletons. Sequences were obtained from PBMCs or T cells enriched from blood (not recorded which). These receptors were taken from a man aged 18 to 29 with acute COVID-19.

This clone occurred once. This chain connects TRBV6-1 to TRBJ1-2, with 11 bases identical to TRBD1. The junction had 2 bases not matched to a gene; V was cut back by 3 bases and J by 5 bases. This CDR3 has 14 amino acids. Germline loops: CDR1 MNHNS, CDR2 SASEGT. The CDR3 DNA reads as TGTGCCAGCAGTGATAGGGACAGGGGGTATGGCTACACCTTC. Its translation: CASSDRDRGYGYTF.

This chain connects TRBV3-1 (or the pseudogene TRBV3-2) to TRBJ2-5, with D possibly matching TRBD2 (5 bases). Germline lookup yields CDR1 LGHDT and CDR2 YNNKEL (reference sequence). The CDR3 totals 17 residues. Trimming took 1 base from V and 0 from J, leaving 15 bases between them. CDR3 DNA: TGTGCCAGCAGCCAAGTTCCGGGATTCAGCTACCAAGAGACCCAGTACTTC. It yields the protein CASSQVPGFSYQETQYF.

This sequence joins TRBV7-2 and TRBJ2-3; 15 nucleotides match TRBD2. Germline values: CDR1 SGHTA, CDR2 FQGNSA. With 4 bases clipped from V and 9 bases from J, the junction kept 11 bases outside the gene matches. CDR3 length: 17 residues. DNA of the CDR3: TGTGCCAGCAGCTCCCGGACTAGCGGGAGGGCCTTTACCACGCAGTATTTT. Its translation: CASSSRTSGRAFTTQYF.

CDR3 sequence (DNA): TGTGCCAGCAGTTTATCCGGCGGGATTGAGACCCAGTACTTC. It encodes CASSLSGGIETQYF. The chain recombines TRBV28 with TRBJ2-5; weak D call: TRBD2 (6 bases). The ends were cut back, 1 base at V and 5 bases at J, with 11 bases in the middle. The CDR3 loop spans 14 amino acids. Germline CDR1 and CDR2: MDHEN and SYDVKM.

This chain uses TRBV12-3 or TRBV12-4 with TRBJ1-1; D is uncertain. The CDR3 extends over 13 amino acids. V was pared by 4 bases and J by 4 bases, with 10 bases between. The DNA for the CDR3 is TGTGCCAGCAGTTATGGGAGTAGCACTGAAGCTTTCTTT. The encoded protein is CASSYGSSTEAFF.

The rearrangement uses TRBV4-3 and TRBJ1-4; D is possibly TRBD1 (6 bases). V shed 3 bases and J shed 5 bases, with 13 bases lying between them. Germline CDR1 and CDR2: LGHNA and YSLEER. The CDR3 covers 15 residues. Here the CDR3 DNA reads TGCGCCAGCAGCCAGGACCGGGACACCAATGAAAAACTGTTTTTT. Protein sequence: CASSQDRDTNEKLFF.

The V gene is TRBV11-3, the J gene TRBJ2-1, with a tentative D call TRBD1 (6 bases). This CDR3 contains 18 residues. Looked up from germline, CDR1 is SGHNT and CDR2 is YENEEA. The V gene lost 2 bases and the J gene lost 0 bases, with 17 bases spanning the gap. CDR3 DNA: TGTGCCAGCAGCTTAAACCTCTTTCGGACAGACTCCTACAATGAGCAGTTCTTC. Protein: CASSLNLFRTDSYNEQFF.

A single count supports this clone. V usage is TRBV27 and J usage is TRBJ2-2; TRBD1 matches 9 bases. CDR3 length equals 12 residues. V trimming: 10 bases; J trimming: 6 bases; junction bases outside the gene matches: 3. Per the germline V gene, CDR1 is MNHEY and CDR2 is SMNVEV (reference sequence). CDR3 residues: CAIYRGPGELFF. The DNA for the CDR3 is TGTGCCATCTACAGGGGGCCCGGGGAGCTGTTTTTT.

The V and J genes are TRBV5-3 and TRBJ2-1, with 14 positions matching TRBD2. TRBV5-3 is labeled an ORF, and its function is uncertain. Trimming removed 8 bases from V and 3 bases from J; junction bases left unmatched: 1. The CDR3 runs 14 residues. The CDR3 DNA follows: TGTGCCAGGGGACTAGCGGGAGACTACAATGAGCAGTTCTTC. It encodes CARGLAGDYNEQFF.

The rearrangement uses TRBV19 and TRBJ2-3; the D gene is possibly TRBD2 (6 bases). Germline values: CDR1 LNHDA, CDR2 SQIVND (reference sequence). V shed 6 bases and J shed 2 bases, with 18 bases lying between them. The CDR3 totals 16 residues. In nucleotides, the CDR3 is TGTGCCAGTAGCCCATCAAGCGGGTTATTCACAGATACGCAGTATTTT. It yields the protein CASSPSSGLFTDTQYF.

The chain combines TRBV19 with TRBJ2-7, with TRBD2 matching over 8 bases. J gave up 6 bases and V 5 bases, and 9 bases lay outside the gene matches. CDR1 and CDR2 from the germline V gene are LNHDA and SQIVND (reference sequence). The CDR3 covers 14 residues. CDR3 DNA sequence: TGTGCCAGTAGTGGTGCGGGAGGTACGGTCGAGCAGTACTTC. Residues: CASSGAGGTVEQYF.

The CDR3 here is CASSFRTSVYNEQFF. The CDR3 coding sequence is TGTGCCAGCAGTTTCCGGACTAGTGTTTACAATGAGCAGTTCTTC. V usage is TRBV27 and J usage is TRBJ2-1; TRBD2 matches at 7 bases. Looked up from germline, CDR1 is MNHEY and CDR2 is SMNVEV (reference sequence). This CDR3 is 15 amino acids long. J gave up 4 bases and V 3 bases, and 6 bases lay outside the gene matches.